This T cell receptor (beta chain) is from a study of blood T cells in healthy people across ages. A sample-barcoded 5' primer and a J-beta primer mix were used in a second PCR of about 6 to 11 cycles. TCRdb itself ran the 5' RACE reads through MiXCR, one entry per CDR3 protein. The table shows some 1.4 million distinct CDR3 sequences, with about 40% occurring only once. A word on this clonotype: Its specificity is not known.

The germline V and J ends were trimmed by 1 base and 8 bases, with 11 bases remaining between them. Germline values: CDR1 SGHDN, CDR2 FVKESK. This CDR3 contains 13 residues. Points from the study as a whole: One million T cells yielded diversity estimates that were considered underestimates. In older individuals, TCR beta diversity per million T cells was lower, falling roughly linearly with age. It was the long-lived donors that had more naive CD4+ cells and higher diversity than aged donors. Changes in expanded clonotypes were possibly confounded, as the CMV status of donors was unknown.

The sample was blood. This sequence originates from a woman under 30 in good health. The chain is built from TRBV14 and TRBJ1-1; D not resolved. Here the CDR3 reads CASSQGSLREAFF. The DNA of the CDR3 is TGTGCCAGCAGCCAAGGGAGCCTCAGGGAAGCTTTCTTT.